This is a list of T cell receptor beta chains from one sample in a study of CD8 T cells in ankylosing spondylitis. MiXCR was run by TCRdb on the 5' RACE reads, yielding one entry per CDR3 protein. The sample contains about 250,000 distinct CDR3 sequences, roughly a third of which appear only once. The sequencing sample was made of blood, either unsorted or a sorted T cell fraction (not recorded which). Receptors originate from a male donor with ankylosing spondylitis or in good health (not recorded which). Both conserved end residues are part of each CDR3. D genes are given only for firm matches. Expanded clones get a size class; other rows say once, few or many, or leave the size out.

>.|14|TRBJ1-1|TRBD1|TRBV20-1
CSARAQQGKAEAFF
TGCAGTGCTAGGGCCCAACAGGGGAAGGCTGAAGCTTTCTTT
>.|14|TRBJ2-2|TRBD1|TRBV20-1
CSGEGTVNTGELFF
TGCAGTGGCGAGGGGACAGTAAACACCGGGGAGCTGTTTTTT
>few|13|TRBJ2-1|.|TRBV6-6
CASSYQAVDEQFF
TGTGCCAGCAGTTACCAAGCGGTGGATGAGCAGTTCTTC
>few|13|TRBJ2-7|.|TRBV12-5
CASGLKTSYEQYF
TGTGCTAGTGGTTTGAAAACTAGCTACGAGCAGTACTTC
>.|15|TRBJ1-6|.|TRBV15
CATSRLQGYNSPLHF
TGTGCCACCAGCAGACTACAGGGATATAATTCACCCCTCCACTTT
>few|13|TRBJ1-5|.|TRBV29-1
CSVEQGVGQPQHF
TGCAGCGTTGAACAAGGGGTCGGTCAGCCCCAGCATTTT
>.|15|TRBJ2-3|TRBD2|TRBV7-2
CASSASGGITDTQYF
TGTGCCAGCAGCGCCTCGGGGGGGATCACAGATACGCAGTATTTT
>.|15|TRBJ2-1|.|TRBV12-3/TRBV12-4
CASSRRGSSYNEQFF
TGTGCCAGCAGTCGACGGGGGAGCTCCTACAATGAGCAGTTCTTC
>.|15|TRBJ2-2|.|TRBV9
CASSEEQGYTGELFF
TGTGCCAGCAGCGAAGAACAGGGATACACCGGGGAGCTGTTTTTT
>.|13|TRBJ1-1|.|TRBV4-2
CASSPVQGTEAFF
TGTGCCAGCAGCCCGGTCCAGGGTACTGAAGCTTTCTTT
>.|15|TRBJ1-2|.|TRBV28
CASSLAGHPNYGYTF
TGTGCCAGCAGTTTAGCGGGACACCCTAACTATGGCTACACCTTC
>.|20|TRBJ1-6|.|TRBV4-1
CASSQDSYGVESSYNSPLHF
TGCGCCAGCAGCCAAGACAGTTATGGCGTCGAAAGCTCCTATAATTCACCCCTCCACTTT
>many|12|TRBJ1-1|.|TRBV29-1
CSAGQLNTEAFF
TGCAGCGCCGGACAGCTTAACACTGAAGCTTTCTTT
>.|12|TRBJ2-1|TRBD1|TRBV12-3/TRBV12-4
CAIPGQGNEQFF
TGTGCCATCCCGGGACAGGGCAATGAGCAGTTCTTC
>few|15|TRBJ2-3|.|TRBV12-3/TRBV12-4
CASSPGRKNTDTQYF
TGTGCCAGCAGTCCGGGACGGAAAAACACAGATACGCAGTATTTT
>few|16|TRBJ2-7|.|TRBV27
CASSFSTGGPIYEQYF
TGTGCCAGCAGTTTCTCTACTGGGGGCCCCATCTACGAGCAGTACTTC
>.|12|TRBJ2-7|.|TRBV7-8
CASSLAWYEQYF
TGTGCCAGCAGCTTAGCGTGGTACGAGCAGTACTTC
>.|14|TRBJ2-1|.|TRBV7-2
CASSLPQGGNEQFF
TGTGCCAGCAGCTTGCCCCAGGGGGGGAATGAGCAGTTCTTC
>.|14|TRBJ1-1|.|TRBV20-1
CSATPDSMNTEAFF
TGCAGTGCTACCCCAGACAGTATGAACACTGAAGCTTTCTTT
>.|15|TRBJ2-1|TRBD1|TRBV20-1
CSASPPGTVHNEQFF
TGCAGTGCTAGTCCTCCCGGGACAGTTCACAATGAGCAGTTCTTC
>.|16|TRBJ2-3|.|TRBV4-2
CASSQPRLGREDTQYF
TGTGCCAGCAGCCAACCGAGGTTAGGCCGAGAAGATACGCAGTATTTT
>once|17|TRBJ1-6|TRBD1|TRBV7-9
CASSFGTGGSYNSPLHF
TGTGCCAGCAGCTTCGGGACAGGGGGATCCTATAATTCACCCCTCCACTTT
>.|15|TRBJ2-7|TRBD1|TRBV28
CASSSSGTGTYEQYF
TGTGCCAGCAGCTCATCCGGGACAGGAACCTACGAGCAGTACTTC
>few|14|TRBJ2-4|.|TRBV5-1
CASSLGLDSDIQYF
TGCGCCAGCAGCTTAGGGTTGGACAGTGACATTCAGTACTTC
>few|16|TRBJ2-1|.|TRBV7-9
CASSTLGGAGYNEQFF
TGTGCCAGCAGCACCCTTGGGGGGGCTGGGTACAATGAGCAGTTCTTC
>.|14|TRBJ2-1|TRBD2|TRBV12-3/TRBV12-4
CASSFSGLVHEQFF
TGTGCCAGCAGTTTTTCCGGACTAGTCCATGAGCAGTTCTTC
>few|13|TRBJ2-7|.|TRBV12-3/TRBV12-4
CASSLSPPAEQYF
TGTGCCAGCAGTTTGTCCCCTCCCGCCGAGCAGTACTTC
>.|14|TRBJ2-5|.|TRBV11-2
CASSFLQREETQYF
TGTGCCAGCAGCTTCCTACAGCGTGAAGAGACCCAGTACTTC
>once|13|TRBJ1-5|.|TRBV9
CASSVGPNQPQHF
TGTGCCAGCAGCGTTGGTCCCAATCAGCCCCAGCATTTT
>few|13|TRBJ2-1|.|TRBV7-9
CASSQGTYNEQFF
TGTGCCAGCAGCCAAGGGACCTACAATGAGCAGTTCTTC
>.|15|TRBJ2-7|TRBD1|TRBV10-3
CAISDPPTGVGEQYF
TGTGCCATCAGTGACCCGCCGACAGGGGTTGGCGAGCAGTACTTC
>few|18|TRBJ2-1|.|TRBV7-6
CASSRFPTGTEGNNEQFF
TGTGCCAGCAGCCGCTTTCCCACCGGGACGGAAGGGAACAATGAGCAGTTCTTC
>few|14|TRBJ2-3|TRBD2|TRBV20-1
CQLLAGGTTDTQYF
TGCCAGCTACTAGCGGGGGGTACCACAGATACGCAGTATTTT
>.|15|TRBJ2-7|.|TRBV20-1
CSASHRGGASYEQYF
TGCAGTGCTAGCCACCGTGGGGGCGCATCCTACGAGCAGTACTTC
>.|13|TRBJ2-4|.|TRBV29-1
CSARGQGKNIQYF
TGCAGCGCCCGAGGACAAGGAAAAAACATTCAGTACTTC
>few|15|TRBJ2-6|.|TRBV5-1
CASSLSGLGANVLTF
TGCGCCAGCAGCTTGTCAGGGCTTGGGGCCAACGTCCTGACTTTC
>.|14|TRBJ2-1|.|TRBV12-3/TRBV12-4
CASSLLGEHNEQFF
TGTGCCAGCAGTTTATTAGGAGAACACAATGAGCAGTTCTTC
>.|13|TRBJ2-1|.|TRBV12-3/TRBV12-4
CASSFLRAGEQFF
TGTGCCAGCAGTTTCTTACGGGCCGGTGAGCAGTTCTTC
>once|15|TRBJ2-7|TRBD1|TRBV5-1
CASSLVGTGVHEQYF
TGCGCCAGCAGCTTGGTCGGGACAGGGGTACACGAGCAGTACTTC
>.|18|TRBJ2-5|TRBD2|TRBV20-1
CSARVTRLAGGQQETQYF
TGCAGTGCTAGAGTAACCCGACTAGCGGGGGGGCAGCAAGAGACCCAGTACTTC
>few|15|TRBJ2-1|TRBD1|TRBV27
CASSSGQGPRWEQFF
TGTGCCAGCAGTTCGGGACAGGGGCCTCGTTGGGAGCAGTTCTTC
>few|13|TRBJ1-4|.|TRBV12-3/TRBV12-4
CATQTAADEKLFF
TGTGCCACGCAGACAGCCGCCGATGAAAAACTGTTTTTT
>.|14|TRBJ2-3|.|TRBV4-1
CASSQVSYTDTQYF
TGCGCCAGCAGCCAAGTTAGTTACACAGATACGCAGTATTTT
>few|14|TRBJ2-1|TRBD1|TRBV18
CASSRGQKYNEQFF
TGTGCCAGCTCACGGGGACAGAAGTACAATGAGCAGTTCTTC
>many|16|TRBJ1-5|TRBD1|TRBV7-8
CASSPGTGYSNQPQHF
TGTGCCAGCAGCCCCGGGACAGGCTATAGCAATCAGCCCCAGCATTTT
>.|13|TRBJ2-1|.|TRBV28
CASTTAPYNEQFF
TGTGCCAGCACAACAGCTCCCTACAATGAGCAGTTCTTC
>medium-sized|14|TRBJ2-7|.|TRBV6-1
CASSLGLYQYEQYF
TGTGCCAGCAGTCTCGGACTATACCAATACGAGCAGTACTTC
>few|14|TRBJ1-1|.|TRBV2
CASRAGTTRAEAFF
TGTGCCAGCAGAGCCGGGACGACCCGGGCTGAAGCTTTCTTT
>few|16|TRBJ1-3|TRBD1|TRBV30
CAWSGQGRISGNTIYF
TGTGCCTGGAGCGGACAGGGCCGAATCTCTGGAAACACCATATATTTT
>.|15|TRBJ2-1|TRBD1|TRBV6-5
CASSNRGSSYNEQFF
TGTGCCAGCAGTAACAGGGGTAGCTCCTACAATGAGCAGTTCTTC
>few|16|TRBJ1-5|.|TRBV20-1
CSAPRGRENSNQPQHF
TGCAGTGCCCCTAGGGGCAGGGAAAACAGCAATCAGCCCCAGCATTTT
>.|15|TRBJ2-3|TRBD1|TRBV29-1
CSVEGGRGLADTQYF
TGCAGCGTTGAAGGGGGCAGGGGGCTGGCAGATACGCAGTATTTT
>.|18|TRBJ1-3|.|TRBV5-1
CASSLGGFGQSAGNTIYF
TGCGCCAGCAGCTTGGGAGGTTTCGGGCAGAGCGCTGGAAACACCATATATTTT
>.|13|TRBJ1-1|.|TRBV20-1
CSANQGEWSEAFF
TGCAGTGCAAACCAAGGGGAATGGTCTGAAGCTTTCTTT
>.|16|TRBJ2-5|.|TRBV5-6
CASSFRLEKYGETQYF
TGTGCCAGCAGCTTCCGACTAGAGAAGTACGGAGAGACCCAGTACTTC
>few|14|TRBJ1-3|.|TRBV12-3/TRBV12-4
CASSFMGAGNTIYF
TGTGCCAGCAGTTTTATGGGCGCTGGAAACACCATATATTTT
>.|14|TRBJ2-7|TRBD2|TRBV28
CASASGGQSYEQYF
TGTGCCAGTGCTAGCGGGGGGCAGTCCTACGAGCAGTACTTC